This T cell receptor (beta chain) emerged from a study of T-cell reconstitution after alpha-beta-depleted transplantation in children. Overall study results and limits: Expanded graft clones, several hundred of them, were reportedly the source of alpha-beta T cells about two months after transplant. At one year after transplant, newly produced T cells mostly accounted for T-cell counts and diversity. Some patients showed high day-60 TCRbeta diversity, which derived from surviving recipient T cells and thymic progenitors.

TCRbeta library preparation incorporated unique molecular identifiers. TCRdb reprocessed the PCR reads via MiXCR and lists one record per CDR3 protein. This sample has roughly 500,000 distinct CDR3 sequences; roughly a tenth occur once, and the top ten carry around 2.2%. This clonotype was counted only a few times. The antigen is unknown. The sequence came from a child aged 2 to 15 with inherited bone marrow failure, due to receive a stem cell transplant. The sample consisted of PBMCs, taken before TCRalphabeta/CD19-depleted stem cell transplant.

CDR3 sequence reads: CSVRHPNYEQYF. For the CDR3, the DNA is TGCAGCGTCCGTCACCCCAACTACGAGCAGTACTTC. This chain uses TRBV29-1 with TRBJ2-7, with D unresolved. Germline loops: CDR1 SQVTM, CDR2 ANQGSEA. The CDR3 runs 12 residues. The V and J ends lost 6 bases and 3 bases respectively, with 12 bases between them.